This T cell receptor (beta chain) was sequenced for a study of human CD4 T cells and Enterobacteriaceae. CFSE-low CD25+ ICOS+ proliferating activated T cells were FACS-sorted after 6-7 days. Sorted memory CD4+ T cells were CFSE-labeled and cultured 2:1 with irradiated antigen-pulsed autologous monocytes. The memory gate held CD4+ cells that were not CD45RA+CCR7+CD95- naive cells, over 95% pure. The CDR3 spans 13 residues. Looked up from germline, CDR1 is SNHLY and CDR2 is FYNNEI. The V end lost 5 bases, the J end lost 2 bases, and 8 bases lay between the germline ends. Profiled with immunoSEQ multiplex PCR; TCRdb holds only in-frame clones, not every one. The sample has 1,100 or so clones; about 30% are singletons.

This chain uses TRBV2 with TRBJ2-3; D not certain. The sample taken for sequencing was bacteria-reactive CD4+ T cells grown in culture. Subset defined: CFSE-low proliferating memory CD4 T cells sorted after in vitro stimulation with a heat-inactivated bacterium or M. tuberculosis lysate. This receptor was identified in a human donor in good health. CDR3 DNA: TGTGCCAGCAGTCGTGAGTTCACAGATACGCAGTATTTT. Encoded protein: CASSREFTDTQYF.